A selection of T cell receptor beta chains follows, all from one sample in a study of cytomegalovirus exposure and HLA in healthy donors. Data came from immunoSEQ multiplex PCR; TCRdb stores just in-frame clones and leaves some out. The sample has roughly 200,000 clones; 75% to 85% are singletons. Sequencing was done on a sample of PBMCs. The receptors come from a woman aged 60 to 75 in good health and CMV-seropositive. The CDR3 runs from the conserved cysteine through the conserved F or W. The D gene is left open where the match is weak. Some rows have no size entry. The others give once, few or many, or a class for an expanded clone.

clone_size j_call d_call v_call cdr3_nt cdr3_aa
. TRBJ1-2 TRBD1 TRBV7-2 TGTGCCAGCAGCTTAGATCAGGGGGTGGATGGCTACACCTTC CASSLDQGVDGYTF
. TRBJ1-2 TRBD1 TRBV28 TGTGCCAGCAGTCCCGGGGACAGGGTTGGATATGGCTACACCTTC CASSPGDRVGYGYTF
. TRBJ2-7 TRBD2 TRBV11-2 TGTGCCAGCAGCCGCTATAGCGGGAGATGGTACGAGCAGTACTTC CASSRYSGRWYEQYF
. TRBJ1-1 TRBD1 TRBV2 TGTGCCAGCAGAGATGACAGGGCCTCTGATAGAGCTTTCTTT CASRDDRASDRAFF
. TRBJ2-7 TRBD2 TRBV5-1 TGCGCCAGCAGCAGCGTTAGCGGGAACTACGAGCAGTACTTC CASSSVSGNYEQYF
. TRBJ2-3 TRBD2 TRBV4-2 TGTGCCAGCAGCCAAGCTAGCGGGGCCACAGATACGCAGTATTTT CASSQASGATDTQYF
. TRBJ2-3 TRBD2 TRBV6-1 TGTGCCAGCAGCCCAACTAGCGGGACGGGAGATACGCAGTATTTT CASSPTSGTGDTQYF
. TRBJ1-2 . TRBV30 TGTGCCTGGAGCTCGGGGGTGGGCCGGCTCTATGGCTACACCTTC CAWSSGVGRLYGYTF
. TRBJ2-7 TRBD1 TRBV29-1 TGCAGCGTTGCTAGGGACAGGGGGGACGAGCAGTACTTC CSVARDRGDEQYF
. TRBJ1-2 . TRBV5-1 TGCGCCAGCAGCCCCCGACAGAACTATGGCTACACCTTC CASSPRQNYGYTF
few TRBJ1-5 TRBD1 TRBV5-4 TGTGCCAGCAGCTTGGACAGGGGGCGCGAGCAGCCCCAGCATTTT CASSLDRGREQPQHF
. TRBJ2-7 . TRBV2 TGTGCCAGCAAGACTAGACGTACGTTCGAGCAGTATTTC CASKTRRTFEQYF
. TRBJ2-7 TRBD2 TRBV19 TGTGCCAGTAGTACCGAAACGGGAGGGCAGTACTTC CASSTETGGQYF
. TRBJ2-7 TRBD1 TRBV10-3 TGTGCCATCAGTAGCCGGGACAGGGAACAGTACTTC CAISSRDREQYF
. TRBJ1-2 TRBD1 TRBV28 TGTGCCAGCAGTTCCCCAACAAATGGGCAGGGGGACTATGGCTACACCTTC CASSSPTNGQGDYGYTF
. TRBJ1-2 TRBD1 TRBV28 TGTGCCAGCAAACCAGGACAGGTGTTGGTTGGCTACACCTTC CASKPGQVLVGYTF
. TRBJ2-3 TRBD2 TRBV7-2 TGTGCCAGCAGCTTCGGACTAGCGGGGGGTCTGGAAGATACGCAGTATTTT CASSFGLAGGLEDTQYF
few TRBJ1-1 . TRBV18 TGTGCCAGCTCACCAGACACGTCGAACACTGAAGCTTTCTTT CASSPDTSNTEAFF
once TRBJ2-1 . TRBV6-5 TGTGCCAGCACCGCGCCGCTAGGGGCGGGGAATGAGCAGTTCTTC CASTAPLGAGNEQFF
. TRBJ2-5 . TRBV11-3 TGTGCCAGCAGCTTGCGGGCAGTAGAGACCCAGTACTTC CASSLRAVETQYF
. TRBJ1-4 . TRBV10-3 TGTGCCATCAGTGGGGAGACAGGCCGCGGAGAAAAACTGTTTTTT CAISGETGRGEKLFF
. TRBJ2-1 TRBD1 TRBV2 TGTGCCAGCAGACGACAGGGGAATGAGCAGTTCTTC CASRRQGNEQFF
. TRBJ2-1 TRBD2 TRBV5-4 TGTGCCAGCAGCTTATCGACTAGCGGGAGAAACAATGAGCAGTTCTTC CASSLSTSGRNNEQFF
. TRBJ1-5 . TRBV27 TGTGCCAGCAGGTCGTCAGGGGAGAGGGCCCAGCATTTT CASRSSGERAQHF
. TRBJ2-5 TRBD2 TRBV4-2 TGTGCCAGCAGCCAAAAGGGACTAGCGGGCGGAGAGACCCAGTACTTC CASSQKGLAGGETQYF
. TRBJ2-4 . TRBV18 TGTGCCAGCTCACCCCGACAGGAGATGGACATTCAGTACTTC CASSPRQEMDIQYF
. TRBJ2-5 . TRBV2 TGTGCCAGCAGTGAAGCATCGAGGATTTTATACTTC CASSEASRILYF
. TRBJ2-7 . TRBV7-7 TGTGCCAGCAAGACGGACAGAAACTCCTACGAGCAGTACTTC CASKTDRNSYEQYF
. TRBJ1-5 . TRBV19 TGTGCCAGTAGTAAATCGCGGGTGGGCAATCAGCCCCAGCATTTT CASSKSRVGNQPQHF
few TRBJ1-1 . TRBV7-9 TGTGCCAGCAGTCGACGGGGAGCCAGCAACATGAACACTGAAGCTTTCTTT CASSRRGASNMNTEAFF
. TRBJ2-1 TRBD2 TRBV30 TGTGCCTGGAGTGTACAGGGGACTAGCGGGAGGCAGTTCTTC CAWSVQGTSGRQFF
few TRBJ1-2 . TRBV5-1 TGCGCCAGCAGCTTGATCGGGGGGCTGTCAGGATCTGGCTACACCTTC CASSLIGGLSGSGYTF
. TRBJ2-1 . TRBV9 TGTGCCAGCAGCTCACACCCCAGCGGTGAGCAGTTCTTC CASSSHPSGEQFF
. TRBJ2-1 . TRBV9 TGTGCCAGCAGCCCGATGTATCAGAATGAGCAGTTCTTC CASSPMYQNEQFF
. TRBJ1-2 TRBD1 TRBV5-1 TGCGCCAGCAGCCAACAGGGGGCACAGGGCTACACCTTC CASSQQGAQGYTF
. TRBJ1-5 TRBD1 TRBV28 TGTGCCAGCAGTTTACAGGGGGGAGTTTTAAGCAATCAGCCCCAGCATTTT CASSLQGGVLSNQPQHF
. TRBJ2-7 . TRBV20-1 TGCAGTGCTAGAGATCTCCACGAGCAGTACTTC CSARDLHEQYF
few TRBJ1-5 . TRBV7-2 TGTGCCAGCAGCTTAGTGGGAGCGAATCAGCCCCAGCATTTT CASSLVGANQPQHF
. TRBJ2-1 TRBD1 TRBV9 TGTGCCAGCAGCGTAGAGGGGGCGGTCTACAATGAGCAGTTCTTC CASSVEGAVYNEQFF
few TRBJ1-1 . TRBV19 TGTGCCAGTACCGTACAGGTCACAAACACTGAAGCTTTCTTT CASTVQVTNTEAFF
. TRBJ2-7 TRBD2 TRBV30 TGTGCCTGGAGCCGGACTAGCGGGATCTACGAGCAGTACTTC CAWSRTSGIYEQYF
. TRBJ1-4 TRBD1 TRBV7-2 TGTGCCAGCAGCTTAAATCCGGGACAGAGGGAAAAACTGTTTTTT CASSLNPGQREKLFF
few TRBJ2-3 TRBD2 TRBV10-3 TGTGCCATCGCCGGGGGGAGGGGTAGCGGGGGTAGCACAGATACGCAGTATTTT CAIAGGRGSGGSTDTQYF
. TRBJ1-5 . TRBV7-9 TGTGCCAGCAGCTACAGTGGAAATCAGCCCCAGCATTTT CASSYSGNQPQHF
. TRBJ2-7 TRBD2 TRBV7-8 TGTGCCAGCACCTTGACTAGCGGGGCCTCCTACGAGCAGTACTTC CASTLTSGASYEQYF
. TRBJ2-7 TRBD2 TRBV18 TGTGCCAGCTCGTCTAGCGGGAGGGAGACTTACGAGCAGTACTTC CASSSSGRETYEQYF